The 8 T cell receptor beta chains reported below all come from one sample, sequenced in a study of shared clonotypes between healthy human individuals (dated by TCRdb to 2020 to 2021). Receptor libraries were prepared by the immunoSEQ multiplex PCR assay. TCRdb carries this immuneACCESS record with in-frame sequences only. Its versions omit some clonotypes, under half of them owing to an unresolved V gene in the studies checked, with the rest unexplained. This sample comprises roughly 1,000,000 clones, about four fifths of them detected only once. 0.5% to 0.65% of the sample goes to the ten largest clones. Material: memory CD4+ T cells from PBMCs. In the paper's terms, the cell subset or site label means: CD45RA-negative fraction. These receptors were taken from a man younger than 35 in good health. Some clones in this sample may be carry-over from other donors' samples.

This chain connects TRBV6-1 to TRBJ2-7, with 7 bases lining up with TRBD1. Per germline, CDR1 MNHNS and CDR2 SASEGT. The J segment lost 3 bases and the V segment lost 7 bases, leaving 15 bases of the junction unmatched. There are 16 residues in the CDR3. The CDR3 loop reads CASTKAQGGLFYEQYF. The CDR3 nucleotides are TGTGCCAGCACTAAAGCGCAAGGGGGCCTATTCTACGAGCAGTACTTC.

The chain uses TRBV28 and TRBJ1-2; no definite D call. V lost 2 bases and J lost 6, with 13 bases in between. CDR1 and CDR2 (germline): MDHEN, SYDVKM. The CDR3 length is 14 residues. For the CDR3, the DNA is TGTGCCAGCAGTTTAACAACCCCGATTAATGGCTACACCTTC. It yields the protein CASSLTTPINGYTF.

The chain combines TRBV7-2 with TRBJ1-5, with 11 bases matching TRBD1. Germline assignment: CDR1 SGHTA and CDR2 FQGNSA. CDR3 length: 17 residues. The trim removed 2 bases at V and 2 bases at J, leaving 5 bases unmatched. CDR3 amino acids: CASSLNGQGAGNQPQHF. In nucleotides, the CDR3 is TGTGCCAGCAGCTTAAATGGACAGGGGGCGGGCAATCAGCCCCAGCATTTT.

This chain connects TRBV7-3 to TRBJ2-3, with 7 bases matching TRBD1. The CDR3 is 12 amino acids. CDR1 is SGHTA and CDR2 is FQGTGA in the germline V gene. The V segment lost 5 bases and the J segment 10 bases; nucleotides outside the gene matches: 6. The CDR3 region has the DNA TGTGCCAGCAGCCCGAAACAGGGGCCGCAGTATTTT. Its translation is CASSPKQGPQYF.

CDR3: CASSLVRRDNEKLFF. For the CDR3, the DNA is TGTGCCAGCAGCTTAGTCCGCAGAGATAATGAAAAACTGTTTTTT. The rearrangement links TRBV11-2 to TRBJ1-4; D is unclear. Trimming took 1 base from V and 4 from J, leaving 10 bases between them. The CDR3 is 15 residues long. Looked up from germline, CDR1 is SGHAT and CDR2 is FQNNGV.

V is TRBV6-1 and J is TRBJ2-5; possibly TRBD1 for D (5 bases). The J call may be faulty, since TRBJ2-7 better matches the DNA end. The germline CDR1 and CDR2 sequences are MNHNS and SASEGT. There are 14 residues in the CDR3. The CDR3 loop is CASRAGQGISEQYF. Here the CDR3 DNA reads TGTGCCAGCAGGGCCGGGCAGGGAATTTCCGAGCAGTACTTC.

The chain employs TRBV7-9 and TRBJ2-5; a possible D gene is TRBD2 (6 bases). Germline V gene sequence: CDR1 SEHNR, CDR2 FQNEAQ (reference sequence). The CDR3 sequence is 16 residues long. V gave up 5 bases and J gave up 4 bases, with 20 bases separating them. As DNA, the CDR3 is TGTGCCAGCAGCCCCAGTGCCTTATGGGGAGGAGAGACCCAGTACTTC. Its translation is CASSPSALWGGETQYF.

The rearrangement joins TRBV19 to TRBJ1-5; D gene ambiguous. The CDR3 sequence is 16 residues long. V was trimmed by 1 base and J by 5 bases, leaving 15 bases between them. Looked up from germline, CDR1 is LNHDA and CDR2 is SQIVND (reference sequence). The CDR3 reads CASSIVGIRGDQPQHF. The CDR3 region has the DNA TGTGCCAGTAGTATAGTCGGGATTAGAGGCGATCAGCCCCAGCATTTT.